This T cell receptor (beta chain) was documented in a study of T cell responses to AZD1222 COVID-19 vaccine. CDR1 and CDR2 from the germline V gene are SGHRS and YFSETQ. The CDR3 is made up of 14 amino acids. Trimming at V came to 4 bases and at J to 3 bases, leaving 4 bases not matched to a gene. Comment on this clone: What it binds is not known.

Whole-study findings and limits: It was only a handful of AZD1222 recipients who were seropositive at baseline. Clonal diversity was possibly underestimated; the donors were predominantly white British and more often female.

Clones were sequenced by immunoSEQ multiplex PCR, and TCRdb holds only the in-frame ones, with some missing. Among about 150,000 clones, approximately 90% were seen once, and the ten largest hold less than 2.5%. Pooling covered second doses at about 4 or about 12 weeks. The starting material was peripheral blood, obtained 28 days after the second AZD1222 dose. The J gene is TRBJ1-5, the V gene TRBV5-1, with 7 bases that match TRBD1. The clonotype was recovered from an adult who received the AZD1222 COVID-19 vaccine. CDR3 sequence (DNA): TGCGCCAGCAGCCCACAGGGGCCCAATCAGCCCCAGCATTTT. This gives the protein CASSPQGPNQPQHF.